What follows are 6 T cell receptor beta chains derived from one specimen sequenced in a study of persistence of HIV-infected CD4 T cells. This was the immunoSEQ version 4 assay in survey mode. Sequencing used immunoSEQ multiplex PCR; TCRdb keeps in-frame clones, though not all of them. The sample has about 46,000 clones; just under 90% are singletons. Their antigen targets remain unknown. Anti-CD3/anti-CD28 beads served as a nonspecific positive control stimulus. CD4+ T cells upregulating both CD40 ligand and CD69 were sorted as responding cells. The sample was CD4+ T cells sorted from PBMCs after roughly 19-hour stimulation, taken from a patient who received antiretroviral therapy. The receptors shown here come from an adult woman with HIV who was CMV-seropositive.

The count of this clone is one. The V and J genes are TRBV19 and TRBJ2-7, with 9 nucleotides matching TRBD1. In germline, CDR1 is LNHDA, CDR2 SQIVND (reference sequence). V was pared by 2 bases and J by 4 bases, with 3 bases of the junction left unmatched. There are 14 residues in the CDR3. The CDR3 bases are TGTGCCAGTAGTATAAAACAGGGGGCTTACGAGCAGTACTTC. This codes for CASSIKQGAYEQYF.

The CDR3: CASSLTLKGNTIYF. The CDR3 DNA follows: TGTGCCAGCAGCTTAACACTTAAGGGAAACACCATATATTTT. The rearrangement uses TRBV7-2 and TRBJ1-3; D remains ambiguous. This CDR3 is built from 14 residues. Trimming shortened V by 2 bases and J by 4 bases, and 9 bases separated the two germline ends. Germline CDR1 is SGHTA and CDR2 is FQGNSA.

V is TRBV10-3 and J is TRBJ2-6; no clear D. Germline CDR1 and CDR2: ENHRY and SYGVKD. This CDR3 contains 15 residues. V was clipped by 7 bases and J by 1 base, with 11 bases between them. CDR3 sequence: CAITGGRSGANVLTF. In DNA, the CDR3 is TGTGCCATCACTGGTGGAAGATCTGGGGCCAACGTCCTGACTTTC.

This chain uses TRBV2 with TRBJ1-1; no reliable D call. The CDR3 consists of 14 residues. Germline V lookup: CDR1 SNHLY, CDR2 FYNNEI. Trimming pared 4 bases from V and 4 bases from J, leaving 13 bases between. The CDR3 region is CASSVNVRATEAFF. For the CDR3, the DNA is TGTGCCAGCAGTGTAAACGTGCGTGCCACTGAAGCTTTCTTT. The full variable domain, with the rest looked up from reference TRBV2 and TRBJ1-1, is EPEVTQTPSHQVTQMGQEVILRCVPISNHLYFYWYRQILGQKVEFLVSFYNNEISEKSEIFDDQFSVERPDGSNFTLKIRSTKLEDSAMYFCASSVNVRATEAFFGQGTRLTVV.

The V and J genes are TRBV5-4 and TRBJ2-1; possible D gene TRBD2, 6 bases. V lost 4 bases to trimming and J lost 0 bases, with 14 bases between them. The CDR3 covers 16 residues. CDR1 SGHNT and CDR2 YYREEE come from the germline V gene (reference sequence). The CDR3 protein is CASSPDYQSSYNEQFF. The CDR3 nucleotides read TGTGCCAGCAGCCCGGACTACCAAAGCTCCTACAATGAGCAGTTCTTC.

The rearrangement links TRBV4-1 to TRBJ1-1, with unresolved D. Germline CDR1 reads MGHRA; CDR2 reads YSYEKL. Trimming stripped 0 bases from V and 1 base from J, with 9 bases between. The CDR3 runs 15 residues. The CDR3 DNA reads as TGCGCCAGCAGCCAAGATGAAAGGACGAACACTGAAGCTTTCTTT. Translating gives CASSQDERTNTEAFF.